The sample holds a few counts of the clone carrying this T cell receptor (beta chain). The antigen remains unidentified. This entry is derived from a study of beta chain features in type 1 diabetes. Study-level points and caveats: People with Type 1 diabetes carried modestly yet significantly shorter TCRB CDR3s in all four CD4+ subsets. The question of HLA type influencing TCRB rearrangement was one that remained unresolved here. Using cDNA template may skew counts toward highly expressing activated cells.

Looked up from germline, CDR1 is SGDLS and CDR2 is YYNGEE. Trimming took 4 bases from V and 3 from J; bases not matched to a gene: 9. The CDR3 is made up of 15 amino acids. The study reverse transcribed the entire isolated RNA, so it sequenced expressed TCRB transcripts. Produced via immunoSEQ multiplex PCR; TCRdb's table is partial and in-frame only. The sample gives 600,000 to 700,000 clones, roughly 12% of which show up once; roughly 0.11% is in the top ten. This sequence was found in a man aged 25 to 45 with type 1 diabetes. This sequence joins TRBV9 and TRBJ2-5; 7 nucleotides agree with TRBD1. Sequencing input: naive CD4+ T cells from blood. This chain's CDR3 is CASSRDSSPEETQYF. The CDR3 DNA reads TGTGCCAGCAGCCGGGACAGCTCTCCCGAAGAGACCCAGTACTTC.